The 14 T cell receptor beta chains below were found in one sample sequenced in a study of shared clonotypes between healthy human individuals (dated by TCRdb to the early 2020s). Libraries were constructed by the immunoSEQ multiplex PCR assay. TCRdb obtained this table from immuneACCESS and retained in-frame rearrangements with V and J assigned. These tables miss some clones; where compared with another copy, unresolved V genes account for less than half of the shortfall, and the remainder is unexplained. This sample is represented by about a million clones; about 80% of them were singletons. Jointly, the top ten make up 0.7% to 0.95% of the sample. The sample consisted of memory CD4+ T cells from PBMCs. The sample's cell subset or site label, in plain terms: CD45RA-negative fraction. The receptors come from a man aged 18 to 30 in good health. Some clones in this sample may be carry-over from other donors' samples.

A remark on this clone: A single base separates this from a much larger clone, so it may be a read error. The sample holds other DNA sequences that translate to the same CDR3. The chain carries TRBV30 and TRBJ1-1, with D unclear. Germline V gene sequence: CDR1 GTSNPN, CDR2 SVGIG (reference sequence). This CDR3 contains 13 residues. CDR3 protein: CAWNRLGNTEAFF. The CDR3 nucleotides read TGTGCCTGGAATCGGCTGGGGAACACTGAGGCTTTCTTT.

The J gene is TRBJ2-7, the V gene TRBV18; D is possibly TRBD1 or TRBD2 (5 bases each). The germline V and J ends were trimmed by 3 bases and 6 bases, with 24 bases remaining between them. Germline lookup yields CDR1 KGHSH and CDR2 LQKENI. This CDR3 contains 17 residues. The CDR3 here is CASSPIQGPPSLREQYF. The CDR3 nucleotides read TGTGCCAGCTCACCGATCCAGGGACCACCGTCTCTCCGCGAGCAGTACTTC.

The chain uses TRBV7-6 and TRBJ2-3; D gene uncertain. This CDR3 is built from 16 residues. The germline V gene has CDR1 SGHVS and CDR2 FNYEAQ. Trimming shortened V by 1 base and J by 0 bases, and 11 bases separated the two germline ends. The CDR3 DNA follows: TGTGCCAGCAGCTTAGGTAGATTTCCTAGCACAGATACGCAGTATTTT. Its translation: CASSLGRFPSTDTQYF.

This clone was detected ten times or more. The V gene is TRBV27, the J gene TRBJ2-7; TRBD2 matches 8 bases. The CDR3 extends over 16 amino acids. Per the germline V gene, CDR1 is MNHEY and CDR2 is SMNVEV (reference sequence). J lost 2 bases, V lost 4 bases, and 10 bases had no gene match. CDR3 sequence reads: CASSSFGTRGTYEQYF. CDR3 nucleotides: TGTGCCAGCAGTTCGTTCGGGACTAGGGGGACCTACGAGCAGTACTTC.

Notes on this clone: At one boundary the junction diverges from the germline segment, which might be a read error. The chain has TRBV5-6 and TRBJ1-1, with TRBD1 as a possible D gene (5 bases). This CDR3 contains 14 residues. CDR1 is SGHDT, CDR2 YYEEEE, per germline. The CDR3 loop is CASGPRGAWTEALF. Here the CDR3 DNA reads TGTGCCAGCGGCCCTCGAGGGGCTTGGACTGAAGCTCTCTTT.

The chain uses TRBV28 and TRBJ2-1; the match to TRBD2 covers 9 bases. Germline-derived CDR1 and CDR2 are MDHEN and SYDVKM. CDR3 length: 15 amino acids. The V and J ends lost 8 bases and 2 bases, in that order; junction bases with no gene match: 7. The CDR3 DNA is TGTGCCAGCCTAGCGGGGCAGGGGGCCTACAATGAGCAGTTCTTC. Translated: CASLAGQGAYNEQFF.

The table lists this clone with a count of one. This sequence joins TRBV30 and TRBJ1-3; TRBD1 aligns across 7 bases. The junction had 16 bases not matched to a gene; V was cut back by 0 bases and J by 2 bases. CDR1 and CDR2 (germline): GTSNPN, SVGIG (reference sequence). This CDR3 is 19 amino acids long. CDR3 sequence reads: CAWSVLVVRGRLPGNTIYF. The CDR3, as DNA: TGTGCCTGGAGTGTACTAGTTGTAAGGGGGCGGTTACCTGGAAACACCATATATTTT.

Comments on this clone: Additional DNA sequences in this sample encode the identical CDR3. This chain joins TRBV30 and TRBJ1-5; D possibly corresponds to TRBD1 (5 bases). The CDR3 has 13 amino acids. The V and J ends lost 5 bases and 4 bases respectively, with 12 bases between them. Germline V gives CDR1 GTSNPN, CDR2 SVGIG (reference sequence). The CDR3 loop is CAWSGGRNQPQHF. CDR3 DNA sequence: TGTGCCTGGTCCGGGGGGAGAAATCAGCCCCAGCATTTT. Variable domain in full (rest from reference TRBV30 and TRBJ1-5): SQTIHQWPATLVQPVGSPLSLECTVEGTSNPNLYWYRQAAGRGLQLLFYSVGIGQISSEVPQNLSASRPQDRQFILSSKKLLLSDSGFYLCAWSGGRNQPQHFGDGTRLSIL.

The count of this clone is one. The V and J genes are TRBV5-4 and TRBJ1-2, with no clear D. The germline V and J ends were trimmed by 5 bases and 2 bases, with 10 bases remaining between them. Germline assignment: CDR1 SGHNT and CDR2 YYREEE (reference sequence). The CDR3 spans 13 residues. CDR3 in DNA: TGTGCCAGCAGTCGGGATGGGAACTATGGCTACACCTTC. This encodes CASSRDGNYGYTF.

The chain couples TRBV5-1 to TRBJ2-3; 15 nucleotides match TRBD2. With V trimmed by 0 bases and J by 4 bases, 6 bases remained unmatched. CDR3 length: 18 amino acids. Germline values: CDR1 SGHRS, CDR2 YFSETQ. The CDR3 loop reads CASSLVPGLAGGADTQYF. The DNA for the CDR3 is TGCGCCAGCAGCTTGGTCCCGGGACTAGCGGGAGGTGCAGATACGCAGTATTTT.

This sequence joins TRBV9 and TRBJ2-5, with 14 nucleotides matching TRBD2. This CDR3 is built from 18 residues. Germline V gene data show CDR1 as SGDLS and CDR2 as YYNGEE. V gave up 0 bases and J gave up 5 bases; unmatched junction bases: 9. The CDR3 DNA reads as TGTGCCAGCAGCGTAGGGGGGACTAGCGGGAGCGGGCTGGAGACCCAGTACTTC. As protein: CASSVGGTSGSGLETQYF.

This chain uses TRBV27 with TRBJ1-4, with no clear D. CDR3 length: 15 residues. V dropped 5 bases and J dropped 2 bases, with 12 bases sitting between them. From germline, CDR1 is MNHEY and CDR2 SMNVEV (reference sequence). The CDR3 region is CASSSWDSTNEKLFF. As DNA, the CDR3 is TGTGCCAGCAGTAGCTGGGATAGCACTAATGAAAAACTGTTTTTT.

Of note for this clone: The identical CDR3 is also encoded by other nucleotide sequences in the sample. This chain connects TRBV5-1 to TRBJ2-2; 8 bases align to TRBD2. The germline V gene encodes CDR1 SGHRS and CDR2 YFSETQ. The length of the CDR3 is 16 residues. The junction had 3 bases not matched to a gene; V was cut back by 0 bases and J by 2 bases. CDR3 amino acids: CASSLVAGGNTGELFF. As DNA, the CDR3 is TGCGCCAGCAGCTTGGTGGCGGGAGGTAACACCGGGGAGCTGTTTTTT.

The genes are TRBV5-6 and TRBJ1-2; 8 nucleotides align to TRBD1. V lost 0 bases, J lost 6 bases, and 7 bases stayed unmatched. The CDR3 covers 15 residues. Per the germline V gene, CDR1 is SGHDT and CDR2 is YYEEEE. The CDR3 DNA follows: TGTGCCAGCAGCTTGGCCGTCAGGGGGCGCGATGGCTACACCTTC. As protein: CASSLAVRGRDGYTF.